The 32 T cell receptor beta chains given below trace back to one sample, sequenced in a study of CD8 T cells in ankylosing spondylitis. TCRdb ran MiXCR on the 5' RACE reads and lists one entry per CDR3 protein. The profile shows a few hundred thousand distinct CDR3 sequences, 11% of them singletons. Source material: blood, either unsorted or a sorted T cell fraction (not recorded which). Receptors were obtained from a female donor with ankylosing spondylitis or in good health (not recorded which).

The chain has TRBV24-1 and TRBJ2-6; D unclear. This CDR3 contains 17 residues. The germline gives CDR1 KGHDR, CDR2 SFDVKD. Trimming cost V 3 bases and J 4 bases, with 15 bases left between them. The CDR3 DNA reads TGTGCCACCAGTGATCCGACGATGGGATACGGGGCCAACGTCCTGACTTTC. Encoded protein: CATSDPTMGYGANVLTF.

This clonotype was recorded many times. J is TRBJ2-4 and V is TRBV7-9; 8 bases are a match to TRBD1. The CDR3 extends over 16 amino acids. Looked up from germline, CDR1 is SEHNR and CDR2 is FQNEAQ (reference sequence). Germline trimming cut 1 base from V and 8 bases from J; bases unmatched to any gene: 10. CDR3 coding DNA: TGTGCCAGCAGCTTAGGCCGGACAGGGAGTAGAGACATTCAGTACTTC. Translated: CASSLGRTGSRDIQYF.

This clonotype was recorded at least ten times. V gene TRBV5-1 combines with J gene TRBJ2-1; D might be TRBD2 (5 bases). The V gene's germline CDR1 is SGHRS and CDR2 YFSETQ. V lost 7 bases, J lost 5 bases, and 13 bases lay in between. CDR3 length: 13 residues. As DNA, the CDR3 is TGCGCCAGCTCGACGGGGATTAACAATGAGCAGTTCTTC. This translates into CASSTGINNEQFF.

The rearrangement uses TRBV12-3 or TRBV12-4 and TRBJ1-1; D may be TRBD1 (5 bases). CDR3 size: 16 residues. Between the trimmed V and J ends, which lost 6 bases and 1 base, there was a span of 18 bases. The DNA for the CDR3 is TGTGCCAGCAGGACCCCGACAGTACACACGAACACTGAAGCTTTCTTT. It codes for CASRTPTVHTNTEAFF.

This clonotype has more than one count but fewer than ten. The chain is built from TRBV5-5 and TRBJ1-1; no clear D. CDR1 is SGHKS, CDR2 YYEKEE, per germline (reference sequence). There are 12 residues in the CDR3. Deletions cut 0 bases from V and 6 bases from J, with 6 bases between. CDR3 coding DNA: TGTGCCAGCAGCTTGGCCAAATCTGAAGCTTTCTTT. Translating it yields CASSLAKSEAFF.

Ten or more counts support this clonotype. CDR3 in DNA: TGTGCCATCAGTGAGTCCGGGGGAAACACTGAAGCTTTCTTT. Its translation is CAISESGGNTEAFF. The J gene is TRBJ1-1, the V gene TRBV10-3, with D possibly TRBD1 on 5 matching bases. Germline V lookup: CDR1 ENHRY, CDR2 SYGVKD. V gave up 0 bases and J gave up 2 bases, with 7 bases separating them. The CDR3 is 14 residues long.

In this sample, this clonotype turned up many times. The chain joins TRBV7-2 to TRBJ2-7; D unresolved. Germline assignment: CDR1 SGHTA and CDR2 FQGNSA. The CDR3 loop spans 13 amino acids. V was pared by 5 bases and J by 3 bases, with 11 bases between. The CDR3, as DNA: TGTGCCAGCAGCCGACAAAAATTCTACGAGCAGTACTTC. Residues: CASSRQKFYEQYF.

This clonotype was seen only a few times. The chain couples TRBV5-1 to TRBJ1-1; maybe TRBD1 (6 bases). The length of the CDR3 is 16 residues. CDR1 SGHRS and CDR2 YFSETQ come from the germline V gene. Trimming stripped 4 bases from V and 3 bases from J, with 19 bases between. CDR3 DNA: TGCGCCAGCAGCCCTAGCGGGGGGCCCCAGGACACTGAAGCTTTCTTT. Translating gives CASSPSGGPQDTEAFF. Full variable domain (outside the CDR3, taken from reference TRBV5-1 and TRBJ1-1): KAGVTQTPRYLIKTRGQQVTLSCSPISGHRSVSWYQQTPGQGLQFLFEYFSETQRNKGNFPGRFSGRQFSNSRSEMNVSTLELGDSALYLCASSPSGGPQDTEAFFGQGTRLTVV.

In this sample, this clonotype turned up many times. CDR3 nucleotides: TGTGCCAGCAGTGGGTGGAAAGGCGGCTACACCTTC. Protein: CASSGWKGGYTF. The chain uses TRBV25-1 and TRBJ1-2; D not resolved. From germline, CDR1 is MGHDK and CDR2 SYGVNS. This CDR3 spans 12 amino acids. V was trimmed by 4 bases and J by 8 bases, leaving 11 bases between them.

This clonotype was seen ten or more times. V and J are TRBV7-2 and TRBJ2-2, with a tentative D call TRBD2 (6 bases). Trimming removed 5 bases from V and 5 bases from J, with 15 bases in between. CDR3 length equals 15 residues. Germline CDR1 reads SGHTA; CDR2 reads FQGNSA. DNA for the CDR3: TGTGCCAGCAGCCCGGGAGATCCAGGTACCGGGGAGCTGTTTTTT. Translation: CASSPGDPGTGELFF.

The genes are TRBV20-1 and TRBJ2-3; TRBD2 agrees at 7 bases. Germline CDR1 is DFQATT and CDR2 is SNEGSKA (reference sequence). The CDR3 has 15 amino acids. The V segment lost 3 bases and the J segment 0 bases; nucleotides outside the gene matches: 6. CDR3 in DNA: TGCAGTGCTAGCCGGGCGGGAGCGAGCACAGATACGCAGTATTTT. Translating it yields CSASRAGASTDTQYF.

This clonotype was counted only a few times. The chain uses TRBV19 and TRBJ2-1, with D possibly being TRBD2 (6 bases). V lost 6 bases, J lost 1 base, and 7 bases lay in between. There are 13 residues in the CDR3. The germline V gene has CDR1 LNHDA and CDR2 SQIVND (reference sequence). The CDR3 protein is CASRRGSYNEQFF. The CDR3 DNA sequence: TGTGCCAGTAGGCGGGGTTCCTACAATGAGCAGTTCTTC.

This clonotype was observed at least ten times. The CDR3 loop reads CASRPQGEVEKLFF. The DNA of the CDR3 is TGTGCCAGCAGACCACAGGGGGAAGTTGAAAAACTGTTTTTT. This chain connects TRBV7-9 to TRBJ1-4, with 8 bases fitting TRBD1. With V trimmed by 6 bases and J by 7 bases, 7 bases remained unmatched. This CDR3 spans 14 amino acids. The V gene's germline CDR1 is SEHNR and CDR2 FQNEAQ (reference sequence).

As to this clonotype: A read error may produce the germline difference seen at one junction end. This chain uses TRBV5-5 with TRBJ1-1; D is unresolved. Germline loops: CDR1 SGHKS, CDR2 YYEKEE (reference sequence). This CDR3 spans 13 amino acids. The CDR3 protein is CASSLDLNTEAIF. CDR3 bases: TGTGCCAGCAGCTTGGATCTGAACACTGAAGCTATCTTT.

This clonotype showed up many times. The CDR3 region has the DNA TGCAGTGCCTCCGGGACAGTGGTATACGAGCAGTACTTC. Protein sequence: CSASGTVVYEQYF. This chain uses TRBV20-1 with TRBJ2-7, with TRBD1 identical over 7 bases. In germline, CDR1 is DFQATT, CDR2 SNEGSKA (reference sequence). The CDR3 spans 13 residues. Trimming removed 6 bases from V and 4 bases from J; junction bases left unmatched: 9.

This clonotype was picked up many times. The chain combines TRBV20-1 with TRBJ2-1, with 9 bases fitting TRBD2. V shed 5 bases and J 9 bases; nucleotides not matched to a gene: 17. The germline V gene has CDR1 DFQATT and CDR2 SNEGSKA (reference sequence). The CDR3 sequence is 16 residues long. The CDR3 bases are TGCAGTGCTCCCCGGGGGAGCGGGAGGAGGAAGGGTGAGCAGTTCTTC. Residues: CSAPRGSGRRKGEQFF.

This clonotype has just a few counts. The chain has TRBV9 and TRBJ1-4; TRBD1 matches at 7 bases. The CDR3 totals 14 residues. The trim removed 5 bases at V and 10 bases at J, leaving 11 bases unmatched. CDR1 and CDR2 from the germline V gene are SGDLS and YYNGEE. This CDR3 reads CASSVGQTSGKLFF. In nucleotides, the CDR3 is TGTGCCAGCAGTGTGGGACAGACTTCGGGAAAACTGTTTTTT.

This clonotype was observed many times. This rearrangement joins TRBV12-3 or TRBV12-4 to TRBJ2-1, with 9 bases lining up with TRBD2. The CDR3 totals 15 residues. After removal of 4 bases from V and 6 bases from J, the junction contained 7 bases not matched to a gene. CDR3 loop: CASSWLAGALNEQFF. The CDR3 DNA is TGTGCCAGCAGTTGGTTAGCGGGGGCTCTCAATGAGCAGTTCTTC.

V and J are TRBV5-1 and TRBJ2-7; the match to TRBD1 covers 7 bases. The CDR3 covers 14 residues. With 4 bases clipped from V and 5 bases from J, the junction kept 9 bases outside the gene matches. Germline CDR1 and CDR2: SGHRS and YFSETQ. CDR3 residues: CASSLTGVKHEQYF. In DNA, the CDR3 is TGCGCCAGCAGCCTAACAGGGGTGAAGCACGAGCAGTACTTC.

This clonotype was counted at least ten times. The rearrangement joins TRBV19 to TRBJ1-6; D call uncertain. The CDR3 spans 15 residues. Germline assignment: CDR1 LNHDA and CDR2 SQIVND (reference sequence). V was pared by 7 bases and J by 0 bases, with 10 bases between. The CDR3 bases are TGTGCCAGTACGGAGCGGGGCTCCTATAATTCACCCCTCCACTTT. This encodes CASTERGSYNSPLHF.

This clonotype was found many times. V usage is TRBV30 and J usage is TRBJ1-1, with D uncertain. Germline V lookup: CDR1 GTSNPN, CDR2 SVGIG (reference sequence). CDR3 length: 10 amino acids. Trimming left V 1 base short and J 8 bases short, with 5 bases between. Here the CDR3 DNA reads TGTGCCTGGAGTGCGCTAGAAGCTTTCTTT. This translates into CAWSALEAFF.

The sample holds many counts of this clonotype. This chain joins TRBV10-3 and TRBJ2-5; 7 bases match TRBD1. J was trimmed by 5 bases and V by 6 bases; bases with no gene match: 9. This CDR3 comprises 14 residues. Germline V gene lookup returns CDR1 ENHRY and CDR2 SYGVKD. The chain's CDR3 is CAIRGDTGVETQYF. The CDR3 DNA reads as TGTGCCATCAGAGGGGATACAGGGGTGGAGACCCAGTACTTC.

In its sample, this clonotype was seen a few times. The chain recombines TRBV20-1 with TRBJ2-1; 9 nucleotides match TRBD2. J lost 6 bases, V lost 6 bases, and 12 bases had no gene match. CDR3 length: 15 residues. Germline V lookup: CDR1 DFQATT, CDR2 SNEGSKA (reference sequence). In nucleotides, the CDR3 is TGCAGTGCCGCCGGGGTAGCGGGGGCTTTCAATGAGCAGTTCTTC. Its protein is CSAAGVAGAFNEQFF.

Details on this clonotype: The CDR3 does not close with the conserved phenylalanine or tryptophan, likely indicating a read error. The V call is TRBV28, the J call TRBJ2-2, with D unresolved. Trimming left V 6 bases short and J 13 bases short, with 21 bases between. CDR3 length: 14 residues. Per germline, CDR1 MDHEN and CDR2 SYDVKM. The CDR3 DNA reads TGTGCCAGCAGCGTAACCTCTGCGGCCCGGGTGCTGTTTTAT. Its translation is CASSVTSAARVLFY.

The chain is built from TRBV5-6 and TRBJ2-1, with D maybe TRBD2 (7 bases). Trimming took off 4 bases at V and 7 bases at J, with 18 bases between the two ends. There are 15 residues in the CDR3. The germline V gene encodes CDR1 SGHDT and CDR2 YYEEEE. The CDR3 sequence is CASSRPGRGRNEQFF. Here the CDR3 DNA reads TGTGCCAGCAGCCGACCTGGGCGGGGGCGTAATGAGCAGTTCTTC.

This clonotype was seen many times. V usage is TRBV20-1 and J usage is TRBJ1-2, with D possibly being TRBD1 (6 bases). V was cut by 1 base and J by 2 bases, with 11 bases left in between. CDR1 DFQATT and CDR2 SNEGSKA come from the germline V gene (reference sequence). CDR3 length: 14 amino acids. The CDR3 sequence: CSARGDRSNYGYTF. In DNA form, the CDR3 reads TGCAGTGCTAGAGGTGACAGGTCCAACTATGGCTACACCTTC.

There are many counts of this clonotype. The rearrangement links TRBV12-3 or TRBV12-4 to TRBJ1-1; tentatively, D is TRBD1 (6 bases). Trimming pared 6 bases from V and 7 bases from J, leaving 12 bases between. The CDR3 is 12 amino acids. The CDR3 region has the DNA TGTGCCAGCAGAGTAGGACAGATTGAAGCTTTCTTT. Amino acids: CASRVGQIEAFF.

This clonotype was detected a few times. This chain connects TRBV11-2 to TRBJ2-7, with TRBD1 matching over 8 bases. V lost 5 bases, J lost 3 bases, and 9 bases stayed unmatched. The CDR3 covers 15 residues. CDR1 and CDR2 (germline): SGHAT, FQNNGV. The CDR3 sequence is CASSPRTGFGYEQYF. CDR3 DNA sequence: TGTGCCAGCAGCCCAAGGACAGGGTTCGGCTACGAGCAGTACTTC.

This clonotype has ten or more counts. V gene TRBV10-3 combines with J gene TRBJ2-1; D is perhaps TRBD2 (5 bases). V lost 0 bases, J lost 4 bases, and 7 bases lay in between. The CDR3 consists of 14 residues. Germline lookup yields CDR1 ENHRY and CDR2 SYGVKD. The CDR3 loop reads CAISESRVYNEQFF. CDR3 sequence (DNA): TGTGCCATCAGTGAGTCGAGGGTTTACAATGAGCAGTTCTTC.

V and J are TRBV15 and TRBJ2-3; 11 bases agree with TRBD2. The junction had 5 bases not matched to a gene; V was cut back by 2 bases and J by 4 bases. Germline lookup yields CDR1 LNHNV and CDR2 YYDKDF (reference sequence). The CDR3 length is 16 residues. The CDR3 DNA reads TGTGCCACCAGCAGACGTAGCGGGAGGGCCTCAGATACGCAGTATTTT. This codes for CATSRRSGRASDTQYF.

The rearrangement uses TRBV19 and TRBJ1-5; 9 bases are a match to TRBD1. This CDR3 region has 15 residues. Trimming removed 7 bases from V and 3 bases from J; junction bases left unmatched: 7. CDR1 LNHDA and CDR2 SQIVND come from the germline V gene (reference sequence). The CDR3 loop reads CASNTGGVLNQPQHF. The CDR3 DNA is TGTGCCAGTAATACAGGGGGCGTTCTCAATCAGCCCCAGCATTTT.

This clonotype was detected ten times or more. The chain has TRBV24-1 and TRBJ2-5; D gene unclear. Trimming pared 2 bases from V and 5 bases from J, leaving 8 bases between. Germline V gene lookup returns CDR1 KGHDR and CDR2 SFDVKD. The CDR3 has 13 residues. The CDR3: CATSDSVGETQYF. CDR3 nucleotides: TGTGCCACCAGTGATTCCGTGGGGGAGACCCAGTACTTC.